This T cell receptor beta chain was captured by sequencing in a study of identical twins. Whole-study results and caveats: For out-of-frame beta sequences, excess twin sharing was weaker. Out-of-frame sharing of TCR alpha in monozygotic twins was underestimated by models. Fewer insertions marked abundant cord blood beta clonotypes; young adult naive trended weakly, memory not at all.

The CDR3 is made up of 16 amino acids. Trimming took 2 bases from V and 0 from J; bases not matched to a gene: 4. Germline loops: CDR1 MDHEN, CDR2 SYDVKM. TCRdb analysed the 5' RACE reads with MiXCR anew, one entry per CDR3 protein. The sample holds 350,000 to 600,000 distinct CDR3 sequences; 12% to 15% are singletons and the top ten take about 0.52%. This clonotype has at least ten counts. Its antigen remains unknown. Healthy Caucasians alone served as donors. This same sample was also part of a study on yellow fever vaccine responses in identical twins.

This TCR was recovered from a woman aged 18 to 35 in good health. This chain connects TRBV28 to TRBJ2-5, with 9 bases fitting TRBD1. The sample was CD4+ T cells sorted from blood. The CDR3 DNA is TGTGCCAGCAGTTTAACCGGGACAGGGTACCAAGAGACCCAGTACTTC. Its translation: CASSLTGTGYQETQYF.